A single sample gave rise to the 4 T cell receptor beta chains below, sequenced in a study of blood T cell repertoires in COVID-19. Profiled with immunoSEQ multiplex PCR; TCRdb holds only in-frame clones, not every one. Among about 370,000 clones listed, nearly 90% were seen once. The specimen sequenced was peripheral blood. All receptors derive from a man aged 18 to 30 with active or convalescent COVID-19.

V and J are TRBV5-1 and TRBJ2-3; tentative D call: TRBD2 (5 bases). The CDR3 consists of 14 residues. V was cut by 7 bases and J by 7 bases, with 19 bases left in between. Germline CDR1 reads SGHRS; CDR2 reads YFSETQ. The CDR3 here is CASHRESPQHTQYF. The CDR3 coding sequence is TGCGCCAGCCACCGGGAAAGCCCGCAACATACGCAGTATTTT.

The chain uses TRBV7-9 and TRBJ2-1; 11 bases agree with TRBD1. From germline, CDR1 is SEHNR and CDR2 FQNEAQ (reference sequence). The CDR3 length is 15 residues. V trimming: 7 bases; J trimming: 9 bases; junction bases outside the gene matches: 11. CDR3 region: CASNSPGQGVGEQFF. The CDR3 bases are TGTGCCAGCAACAGCCCGGGACAGGGGGTAGGTGAGCAGTTCTTC.

The rearrangement joins TRBV19 to TRBJ2-7, with a tentative D call TRBD1 (7 bases). Looked up from germline, CDR1 is LNHDA and CDR2 is SQIVND (reference sequence). CDR3 length: 15 amino acids. V lost 3 bases and J lost 0, with 12 bases in between. This CDR3 reads CASSMEGQSSYEQYF. CDR3 in DNA: TGTGCCAGTAGTATGGAGGGACAGAGCTCCTACGAGCAGTACTTC. Full variable domain (outside the CDR3, taken from reference TRBV19 and TRBJ2-7): DGGITQSPKYLFRKEGQNVTLSCEQNLNHDAMYWYRQDPGQGLRLIYYSQIVNDFQKGDIAEGYSVSREKKESFPLTVTSAQKNPTAFYLCASSMEGQSSYEQYFGPGTRLTVT.

The CDR3 DNA reads as TGTGCCAGCAGCGCATCAGGGGGAGAGGCAGATACGCAGTATTTT. Translation: CASSASGGEADTQYF. The V and J genes are TRBV7-3 and TRBJ2-3; 7 positions agree with TRBD1. The CDR3 totals 15 residues. The germline CDR1 and CDR2 sequences are SGHTA and FQGTGA. V trimming: 5 bases; J trimming: 4 bases; junction bases outside the gene matches: 9.